This entry is about one T cell receptor (beta chain). Its cognate antigen is unknown. With 7 bases clipped from V and 1 base from J, the junction kept 8 bases outside the gene matches. This CDR3 is 15 amino acids long. Germline V lookup: CDR1 WSHSY, CDR2 SAAADI. In the PCR, 60 Vbeta and 13 Jbeta primers were used. Clones were sequenced by immunoSEQ multiplex PCR, and TCRdb holds only the in-frame ones, with some missing. The profile shows approximately 130,000 clones, 60% to 80% of them singletons. This sample is part of a study of cytomegalovirus exposure and HLA in healthy donors. The study, taken as a whole, reports: In a later analysis, at a false discovery rate of 0.05, approximately 18,000 TCR beta sequences were associated with HLA alleles. Across HLA loci, a later analysis found differing TCR association rates, with DRB1 most and HLA-C fewest. The HLA-A and HLA-B alleles of most subjects were reportedly predicted accurately from TCR beta sequences.

The rearrangement links TRBV10-2 to TRBJ2-7; 9 positions match TRBD1. The sequence was collected from a man aged 45-65 years in good health and CMV-seronegative. Material for sequencing was PBMCs. The CDR3 sequence: CASTSGTGRSYEQYF. The DNA of the CDR3 is TGCGCCAGCACCTCCGGGACAGGGCGATCCTACGAGCAGTACTTC.